This is a list of T cell receptor beta chains from one sample in a study of shared clonotypes between healthy human individuals. Measured with immunoSEQ multiplex PCR; TCRdb has only the in-frame clones, and not every one. This table holds fewer than 550,000 clones, roughly 79% found once. What was sequenced was PBMCs. The source of these receptors is a woman aged 40-49 years in good health. Some clones in this sample may be carry-over from other donors' samples. Both conserved end residues are part of each CDR3.

>TRBJ2-3|TRBV6-5
CASSYEASGFTDTQYF
>TRBJ2-5|TRBV20-1
CSALGGETQYF
>TRBJ1-5|TRBV19
CASSISPGGQAGQPQHF
>TRBJ2-2|TRBV7-2
CASSLWRLAGRDAGELFF
>TRBJ2-4|TRBV7-9
CAVAGLAGAKNIQYF
>TRBJ1-5|TRBV7-9
CASRGAFNQPQHF
>TRBJ2-7|TRBV10-3
CAISAGDKNSYEQYF
>TRBJ1-1|TRBV28
CASSLNRATEAFF
>TRBJ1-5|TRBV2
CASTPDRGEYQPQHF
>TRBJ2-6|TRBV7-2
CASSLGAGWANVLTF
>TRBJ2-7|TRBV14
CASSQTYEQYF
>TRBJ1-2|TRBV19
CASSRRFGPDGYTF
>TRBJ2-7|TRBV2
CASSDSWGLIYEQYF
>TRBJ2-5|TRBV6-6
CASSDGHSETQYF
>TRBJ2-5|TRBV2
CASVGAQEAQYF
>TRBJ2-3|TRBV11-3
CASSPGLKTTDTQYF
>TRBJ2-7|TRBV18
CASAQGSYEQYF
>TRBJ1-6|TRBV6-5
CASSSDRNSPPHF
>NA|TRBV11-2
CASSPGARDEQYF
>TRBJ2-5|TRBV7-9
CASSRLAGATGETQYF
>TRBJ2-1|TRBV4-2
CASSVRDRGLHEQFF
>TRBJ2-5|TRBV28
CASMGGRAGVMETQYF
>TRBJ2-1|TRBV15
CATSRESLGEQFF
>TRBJ2-5|TRBV11-2
CASSLRFQYQETQYF
>TRBJ1-1|TRBV28
CASSFYRGHTEAFF
>TRBJ1-4|TRBV30
CAMPQAGKLFF
>TRBJ1-2|TRBV27
CASSIPGTPVHGYTF
>TRBJ2-7|TRBV7-2
CASSPRTSGTYEQYF
>TRBJ2-2|TRBV28
CASRETSGGTGELFF
>TRBJ2-5|TRBV5-1
CASSLGTSGSLQYQETQYF
>TRBJ2-7|TRBV29-1
CSVQPGQGGSYEQYF
>TRBJ1-5|TRBV5-1
CASSPGRGGPDQPQHF
>TRBJ1-3|TRBV5-6
CASSLSGHSGNTIYF
>TRBJ2-1|TRBV19
CASSIRGQGANEQFF
>TRBJ2-5|TRBV5-1
CASSPQGETQYF
>TRBJ1-5|TRBV28
CASTKGGRNQPQHF
>TRBJ2-1|TRBV6-5
CASSYDTGGHNEQFF
>TRBJ2-1|TRBV27
CASSPLAGDYNEQFF
>TRBJ2-6|TRBV5-1
CASSFFPLDASSGANVLTF
>TRBJ1-4|TRBV27
CASSLGQGHEKLFF
>TRBJ2-5|TRBV7-7
CASSPGQGGETQYF
>TRBJ1-2|TRBV25-1
CASSEPGIRGHTF